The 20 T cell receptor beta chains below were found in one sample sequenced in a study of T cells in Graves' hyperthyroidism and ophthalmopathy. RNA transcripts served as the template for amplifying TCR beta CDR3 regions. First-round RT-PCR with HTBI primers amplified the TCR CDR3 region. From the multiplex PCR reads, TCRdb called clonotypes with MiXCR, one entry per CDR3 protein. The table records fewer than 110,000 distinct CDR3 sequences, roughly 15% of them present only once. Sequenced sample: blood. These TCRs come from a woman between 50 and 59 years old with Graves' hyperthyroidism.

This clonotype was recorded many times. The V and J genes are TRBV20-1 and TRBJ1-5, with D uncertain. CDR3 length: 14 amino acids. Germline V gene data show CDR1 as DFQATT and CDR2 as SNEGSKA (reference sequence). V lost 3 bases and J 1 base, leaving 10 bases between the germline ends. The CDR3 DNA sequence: TGCAGTGCTAGTAGCGGGGAGAGCAATCAGCCCCAGCATTTT. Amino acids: CSASSGESNQPQHF.

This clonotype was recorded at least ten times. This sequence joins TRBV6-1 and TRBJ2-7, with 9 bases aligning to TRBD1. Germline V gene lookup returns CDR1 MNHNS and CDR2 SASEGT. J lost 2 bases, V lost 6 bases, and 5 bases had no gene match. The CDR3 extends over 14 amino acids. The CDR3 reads CASRAGTGTYEQYV. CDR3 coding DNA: TGTGCCAGCAGAGCCGGGACAGGGACCTACGAGCAGTACGTC.

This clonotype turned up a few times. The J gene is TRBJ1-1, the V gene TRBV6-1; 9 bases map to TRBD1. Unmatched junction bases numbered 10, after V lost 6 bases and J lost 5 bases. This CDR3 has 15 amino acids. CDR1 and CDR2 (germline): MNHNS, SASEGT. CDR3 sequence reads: CASREPRDRETEAFF. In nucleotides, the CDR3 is TGTGCCAGCAGAGAGCCCCGGGACAGGGAGACTGAAGCTTTCTTT.

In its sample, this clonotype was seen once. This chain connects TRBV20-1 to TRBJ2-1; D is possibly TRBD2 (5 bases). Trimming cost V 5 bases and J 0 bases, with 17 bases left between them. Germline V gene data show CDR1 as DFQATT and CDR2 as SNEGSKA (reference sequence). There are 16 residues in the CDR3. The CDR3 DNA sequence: TGCAGTGCTGGGAGTAGCACTGCGAGCTCCTACAATGAGCAGTTCTTC. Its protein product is CSAGSSTASSYNEQFF.

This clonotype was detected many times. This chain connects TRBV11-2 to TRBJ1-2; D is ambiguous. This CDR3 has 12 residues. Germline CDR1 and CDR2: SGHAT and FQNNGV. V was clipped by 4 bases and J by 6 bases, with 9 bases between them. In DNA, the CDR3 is TGTGCCAGCAGCTCACATAGGGATGGCTACACCTTC. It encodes CASSSHRDGYTF.

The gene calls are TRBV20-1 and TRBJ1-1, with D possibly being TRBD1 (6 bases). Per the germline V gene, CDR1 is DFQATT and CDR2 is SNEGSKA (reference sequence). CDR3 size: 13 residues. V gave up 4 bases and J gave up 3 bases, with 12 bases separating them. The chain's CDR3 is CSAIDTGHTEAFF. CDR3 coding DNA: TGCAGTGCTATTGATACAGGGCACACTGAAGCTTTCTTT.

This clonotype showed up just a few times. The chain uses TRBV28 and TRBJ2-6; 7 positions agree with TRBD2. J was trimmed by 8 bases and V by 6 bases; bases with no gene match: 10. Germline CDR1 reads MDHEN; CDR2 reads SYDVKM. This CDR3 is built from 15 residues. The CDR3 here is CASSLGREETNVLTF. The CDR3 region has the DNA TGTGCCAGCAGCCTGGGCCGGGAGGAAACCAACGTCCTGACTTTC.

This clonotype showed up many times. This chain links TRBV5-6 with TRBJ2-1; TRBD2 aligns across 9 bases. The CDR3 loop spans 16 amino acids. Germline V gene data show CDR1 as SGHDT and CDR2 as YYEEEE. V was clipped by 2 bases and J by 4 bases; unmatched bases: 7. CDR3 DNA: TGTGCCAGCAGCTTCGCTTCTAGCGGGATGTACAATGAGCAGTTCTTC. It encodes CASSFASSGMYNEQFF.

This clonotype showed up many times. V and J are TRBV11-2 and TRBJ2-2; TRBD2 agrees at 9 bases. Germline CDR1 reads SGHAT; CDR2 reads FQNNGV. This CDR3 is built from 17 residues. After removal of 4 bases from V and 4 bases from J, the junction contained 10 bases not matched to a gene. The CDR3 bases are TGTGCCAGCAGCTCATTGCGGGAGGGCCGCAGCACCGGGGAGCTGTTTTTT. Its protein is CASSSLREGRSTGELFF.

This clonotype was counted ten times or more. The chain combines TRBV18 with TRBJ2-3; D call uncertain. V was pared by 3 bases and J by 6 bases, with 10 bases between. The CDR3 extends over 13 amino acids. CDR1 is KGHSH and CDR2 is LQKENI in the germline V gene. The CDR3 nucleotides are TGTGCCAGCTCACCCTCAACTGGGGATACGCAGTATTTT. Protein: CASSPSTGDTQYF.

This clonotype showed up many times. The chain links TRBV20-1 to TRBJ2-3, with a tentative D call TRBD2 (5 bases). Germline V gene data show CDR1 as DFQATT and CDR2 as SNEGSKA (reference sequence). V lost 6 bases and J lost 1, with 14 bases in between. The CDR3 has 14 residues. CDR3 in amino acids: CSAEGEMRTDTQYF. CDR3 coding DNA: TGCAGTGCCGAGGGAGAGATGCGCACAGATACGCAGTATTTT.

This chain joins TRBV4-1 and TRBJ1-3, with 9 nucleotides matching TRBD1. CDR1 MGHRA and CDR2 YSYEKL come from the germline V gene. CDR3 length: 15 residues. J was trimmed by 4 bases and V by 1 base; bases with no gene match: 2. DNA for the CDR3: TGCGCCAGCAGCCAAGGACAGGGGGGCGGAAACACCATATATTTT. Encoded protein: CASSQGQGGGNTIYF.

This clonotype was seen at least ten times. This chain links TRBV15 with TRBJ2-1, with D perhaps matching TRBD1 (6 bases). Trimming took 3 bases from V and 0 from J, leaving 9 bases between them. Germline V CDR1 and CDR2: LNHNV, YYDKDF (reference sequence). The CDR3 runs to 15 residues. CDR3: CATSSDRSSYNEQFF. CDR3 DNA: TGTGCCACCAGCAGTGACAGGAGCTCCTACAATGAGCAGTTCTTC.

CDR3 sequence: CAWSPRELDGGGVLTF. Here the CDR3 DNA reads TGTGCCTGGAGCCCGCGTGAGTTAGATGGGGGGGGGGTCCTGACTTTC. V is TRBV30 and J is TRBJ2-6; 7 bases are a match to TRBD2. This CDR3 spans 16 amino acids. The V gene end was trimmed by 3 bases and the J gene end by 13 bases; junction bases not matched to a gene: 18. Germline CDR1 is GTSNPN and CDR2 is SVGIG (reference sequence). The complete variable domain, with remaining parts taken from reference TRBV30 and TRBJ2-6, reads SQTIHQWPATLVQPVGSPLSLECTVEGTSNPNLYWYRQAAGRGLQLLFYSVGIGQISSEVPQNLSASRPQDRQFILSSKKLLLSDSGFYLCAWSPRELDGGGVLTFGAGSRLTVL.

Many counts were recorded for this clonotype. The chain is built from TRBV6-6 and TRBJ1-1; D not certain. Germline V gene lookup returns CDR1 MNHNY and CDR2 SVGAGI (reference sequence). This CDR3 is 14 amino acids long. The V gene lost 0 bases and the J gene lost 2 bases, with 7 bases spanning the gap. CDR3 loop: CASSYSDTNTEAFF. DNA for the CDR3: TGTGCCAGCAGTTACTCCGATACAAACACTGAAGCTTTCTTT.

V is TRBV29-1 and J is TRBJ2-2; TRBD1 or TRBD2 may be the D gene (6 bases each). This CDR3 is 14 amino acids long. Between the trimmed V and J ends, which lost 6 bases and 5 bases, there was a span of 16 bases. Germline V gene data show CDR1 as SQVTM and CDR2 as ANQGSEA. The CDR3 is CSVKQGLGTGELFF. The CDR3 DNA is TGCAGCGTCAAACAGGGACTTGGGACCGGGGAGCTGTTTTTT.

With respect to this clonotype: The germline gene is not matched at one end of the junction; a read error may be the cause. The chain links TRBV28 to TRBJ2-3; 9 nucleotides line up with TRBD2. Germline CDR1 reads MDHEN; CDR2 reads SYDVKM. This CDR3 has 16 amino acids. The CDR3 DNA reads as TGTGCCAGCAGGTTACTGGCGGGAGGGCCAAGAGATGCGCAGTATTTT. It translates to CASRLLAGGPRDAQYF.

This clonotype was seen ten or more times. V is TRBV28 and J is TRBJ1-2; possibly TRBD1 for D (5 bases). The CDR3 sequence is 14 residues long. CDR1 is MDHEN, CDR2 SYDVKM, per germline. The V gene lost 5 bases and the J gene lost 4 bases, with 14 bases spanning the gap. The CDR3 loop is CASSPQGRTYGYTF. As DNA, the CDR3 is TGTGCCAGCAGTCCTCAGGGACGAACCTATGGCTACACCTTC.

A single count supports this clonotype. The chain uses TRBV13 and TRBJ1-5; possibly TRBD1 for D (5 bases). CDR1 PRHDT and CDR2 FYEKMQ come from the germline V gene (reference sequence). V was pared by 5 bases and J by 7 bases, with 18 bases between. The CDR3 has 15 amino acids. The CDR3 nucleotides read TGTGCCAGCAGCCCGGACAAGAACGTCGACCAGCCCCAGCATTTT. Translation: CASSPDKNVDQPQHF.

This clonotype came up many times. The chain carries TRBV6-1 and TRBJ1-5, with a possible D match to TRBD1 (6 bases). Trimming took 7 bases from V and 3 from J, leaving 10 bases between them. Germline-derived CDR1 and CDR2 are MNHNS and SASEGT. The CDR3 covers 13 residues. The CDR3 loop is CASKTGPNQPQHF. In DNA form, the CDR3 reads TGTGCCAGCAAAACAGGGCCCAATCAGCCCCAGCATTTT.